This T cell receptor (beta chain) stems from a study of cytomegalovirus exposure and HLA in healthy donors. Study-wide results and caveats: Presence/absence analyses assumed roughly uniform sequencing depth across donors. V- and J-gene trimming in TCR beta was tied to a missense DCLRE1C variant by an analysis performed later.

A note on this clone: Its antigen is currently unknown.

PCR involved 60 Vbeta and 13 Jbeta primers. Measured with immunoSEQ multiplex PCR; TCRdb has only the in-frame clones, and not every one. This repertoire includes 100,000 to 150,000 clones. The junction had 2 bases not matched to a gene; V was cut back by 2 bases and J by 3 bases. This CDR3 contains 14 residues. From germline, CDR1 is MNHNY and CDR2 SVGAGI (reference sequence). The chain joins TRBV6-6 to TRBJ2-7, with TRBD1 identical over 9 bases. Sequenced input: PBMCs. The sequence derives from a man aged 18 to 29 in good health and CMV-seronegative. CDR3 sequence: CASSYGGQGYEQYF. CDR3 nucleotide sequence: TGTGCCAGCAGTTACGGGGGACAGGGCTACGAGCAGTACTTC.